This TCR beta chain was obtained from a study of blood T cell repertoires in COVID-19. CDR3 size: 13 residues. Germline V gene lookup returns CDR1 LNHDA and CDR2 SQIVND (reference sequence). V was trimmed by 9 bases and J by 2 bases, leaving 14 bases between them. Profiling relied on immunoSEQ multiplex PCR, and the TCRdb table lists in-frame clones only, not all of them. The data hold a few hundred thousand clones, with roughly 90% observed a single time. This chain connects TRBV19 to TRBJ2-7; TRBD1 is a possible D gene (5 bases). Material: peripheral blood. This sequence was found in a woman aged 45 to 65 who had recovered from COVID-19. CDR3: CASRQGQAYEQYF. CDR3 coding DNA: TGTGCCAGCCGTCAGGGCCAGGCCTACGAGCAGTACTTC. The full variable domain, its missing parts supplied by reference TRBV19 and TRBJ2-7, is DGGITQSPKYLFRKEGQNVTLSCEQNLNHDAMYWYRQDPGQGLRLIYYSQIVNDFQKGDIAEGYSVSREKKESFPLTVTSAQKNPTAFYLCASRQGQAYEQYFGPGTRLTVT.